This is a list of T cell receptor beta chains from one sample in a study of blood T cell repertoires in COVID-19. The repertoire was sequenced with immunoSEQ multiplex PCR; TCRdb's copy has only in-frame clones and lacks some. The table records fewer than 200,000 clones, 83% of them present only once. Sequenced material: PBMCs or T cells enriched from blood (not recorded which). The receptors shown here come from a woman between 50 and 59 years old who had recovered from COVID-19. The CDR3 runs from the conserved cysteine through the conserved F or W. Fields, in order: J gene, D gene, V gene, clone size, CDR3 DNA, CDR3 protein. The D gene is left open where the match is weak. Where a row states a size, it is once, few, many or the class of an expanded clone; other rows omit it.

TRBJ2-4 | NA | TRBV7-6 | NA | TGTGCCAGCAGCTTAGTTTTGGGGGGCATTCAGTACTTC | CASSLVLGGIQYF
TRBJ1-1 | TRBD1 | TRBV10-1 | few | TGCGCCAGCAGTGAGTCGACTTCCAGGGGGCGCGGGGCTTTCTTT | CASSESTSRGRGAFF
TRBJ1-5 | NA | TRBV21-1 | once | TGTGCCAGCAGCAAGGTAAAGGACAGGGGCGGCTATAGCAATCAGCCCCAGCATTTT | CASSKVKDRGGYSNQPQHF
TRBJ1-2 | TRBD1 | TRBV18 | NA | TGTGCCAGCTCACCAGCGGGACAGAACTATGGCTACACCTTC | CASSPAGQNYGYTF
TRBJ2-2 | TRBD1 | TRBV5-1 | NA | TGCGCCAGCAGCTTCGGGGACAGGGCAACCGGGGAGCTGTTTTTT | CASSFGDRATGELFF
TRBJ1-2 | NA | TRBV28 | NA | TGTGCCAGTCTCAGGGTTAACTATGGCTACACCTTC | CASLRVNYGYTF
TRBJ1-1 | TRBD1 | TRBV28 | once | TGTGCCAGCAGTTCGACCGGGACAGGGTACACTGAAGCTTTCTTT | CASSSTGTGYTEAFF
TRBJ1-5 | TRBD1 | TRBV27 | once | TGTGCCAGCAGTTTATCGGCAGGGGGCGCGGGTCAGCCCCAGCATTTT | CASSLSAGGAGQPQHF
TRBJ1-2 | NA | TRBV7-9 | NA | TGTGCCAGCAGCTCCAACGTGGTTTCGGCTAACTATGGCTACACCTTC | CASSSNVVSANYGYTF
TRBJ1-4 | NA | TRBV6-1 | NA | TGTGCCAGCAGTGAAATACGGGACATAAATGAAAAACTGTTTTTT | CASSEIRDINEKLFF
TRBJ1-5 | NA | TRBV18 | NA | TGTGCCAGCTCTCCAGGTACGGGGACAATAGGGCCCCAGCATTTT | CASSPGTGTIGPQHF
TRBJ1-5 | TRBD1 | TRBV5-1 | NA | TGCGCCAGCAGCTTGGGAGGGACAGGGAGGAATCAGCCCCAGCATTTT | CASSLGGTGRNQPQHF
TRBJ2-5 | NA | TRBV6-2/TRBV6-3 | NA | TGTGCCAGCAGTCGCGGGAAACCGGGACAGATTTCGTACCAAGAGACCCAGTACTTC | CASSRGKPGQISYQETQYF
TRBJ1-6 | TRBD1 | TRBV19 | NA | TGTGCCAGTAGTCCCCAGACAGGGGCACTCTTCAATTCACCCCTCCACTTT | CASSPQTGALFNSPLHF
TRBJ1-4 | TRBD1 | TRBV25-1 | NA | TGTGCCAGCGGGGACAGCCTTAATGAAAAACTGTTTTTT | CASGDSLNEKLFF
TRBJ2-1 | NA | TRBV19 | NA | TGTGCCAGTAGTATTGGTCAGGGCTACAATGAGCAGTTCTTC | CASSIGQGYNEQFF
TRBJ2-1 | TRBD2 | TRBV19 | few | TGTGCCAGTAGGGGGGGACTAGCCAATGAGCAGTTCTTC | CASRGGLANEQFF
TRBJ2-1 | NA | TRBV7-2 | NA | TGTGCCAGCGGGCCCAGGGGTTACAATGAGCAGTTCTTC | CASGPRGYNEQFF
TRBJ1-1 | TRBD1 | TRBV5-5 | NA | TGTGCCAGCACCCTAGGGGACAGGGGGCCTGAAGCTTTCTTT | CASTLGDRGPEAFF
TRBJ1-2 | TRBD1 | TRBV7-2 | NA | TGTGCCAGCAGCTTAGTAGGGACAGGGTCTAACTATGGCTACACCTTC | CASSLVGTGSNYGYTF
TRBJ1-1 | NA | TRBV7-9 | NA | TGTGCCAGCAGCTTAGGACTAAATGATGAAGCTTTCTTT | CASSLGLNDEAFF
TRBJ2-1 | NA | TRBV6-2/TRBV6-3 | once | TGTGCCAGCAGTTACACCCCCGGGTTTGAGCAGTTCTTC | CASSYTPGFEQFF
TRBJ2-3 | TRBD2 | TRBV5-4 | NA | TGTGCCAGCAGCTTGGGGACTAGCGGGACCACTGATACGCAGTATTTT | CASSLGTSGTTDTQYF
TRBJ1-1 | NA | TRBV15 | once | TGTGCCACCAGCAGGACCGGGACACGGAACACTGAAGCTTTCTTT | CATSRTGTRNTEAFF
TRBJ1-1 | TRBD1 | TRBV4-1 | few | TGCGCCAGCGGGGGCCAGGGGGCGCGTGGAAACGCTTTCTTT | CASGGQGARGNAFF
TRBJ1-2 | NA | TRBV27 | NA | TGTGCCAGCAGTTTATCTAGCGGTTTGGGCTACACCTTC | CASSLSSGLGYTF
TRBJ1-2 | TRBD1 | TRBV6-5 | NA | TGTGCCAGCAGATCCAGGGGGCGGGATGGCTACACCTTC | CASRSRGRDGYTF
TRBJ2-2 | NA | TRBV6-6 | NA | TGTGCCAGCAGAAAGGGGTCCTTGAACACCGGGGAGCTGTTTTTT | CASRKGSLNTGELFF
TRBJ1-1 | NA | TRBV18 | NA | TGTGCCAGCTCACCACGGGACACCTCCACTGAAGCTTTCTTT | CASSPRDTSTEAFF
TRBJ1-1 | NA | TRBV12-3/TRBV12-4 | NA | TGTGCCAGCAGTTTTGGACAGTGGGAAGCTTTCTTT | CASSFGQWEAFF
TRBJ1-4 | NA | TRBV7-9 | NA | TGTGCCAGCAGCCCCCGCGAGTTGACTAATGAAAAACTGTTTTTT | CASSPRELTNEKLFF
TRBJ1-6 | TRBD1 | TRBV4-1 | NA | TGCGCCAGCAGCCCGGGACAGGGGAGAGGTTCACCCCTCCACTTT | CASSPGQGRGSPLHF
TRBJ1-1 | TRBD1 | TRBV27 | NA | TGTGCCAGCAGCCTAAGACAGGGGAAGAGGACTGAAGCTTTCTTT | CASSLRQGKRTEAFF
TRBJ1-1 | NA | TRBV30 | NA | TGTGCCTGGGGGAGGGCCGTTAACACTGAAGCTTTCTTT | CAWGRAVNTEAFF
TRBJ1-1 | NA | TRBV4-1 | once | TGCGCCAGCAGCCAAGATGGGAGGGGAACTGAAGCTTTCTTT | CASSQDGRGTEAFF
TRBJ1-4 | TRBD1 | TRBV3-1/TRBV3-2 | NA | TGTGCCAGCAGCCAAGACCGAAGACAGGGAGGTAGTGAAAAACTGTTTTTT | CASSQDRRQGGSEKLFF
TRBJ1-6 | NA | TRBV11-2 | NA | TGTGCCAGCAGTGACCAGGGAAAGCATTCACCCCTCCACTTT | CASSDQGKHSPLHF
TRBJ2-5 | NA | TRBV7-9 | many | TGTGCCAGCAGCTTAGGGACAGTTCTGGGAGAGACCCAGTACTTC | CASSLGTVLGETQYF
TRBJ2-3 | NA | TRBV3-1/TRBV3-2 | few | TGTGCCAGCAGCCCGACAGGAACTAGCACAGATACGCAGTATTTT | CASSPTGTSTDTQYF
TRBJ2-1 | NA | TRBV11-3 | NA | TGTGCCAGCAGCCCAGAGGGGGGGAACTACAATGAGCAGTTCTTC | CASSPEGGNYNEQFF
TRBJ1-1 | TRBD1 | TRBV11-2 | NA | TGTGCCAGCAGCTCACCCCGGAGGGGGCGCAGGGCTTTCTTT | CASSSPRRGRRAFF
TRBJ2-3 | TRBD2 | TRBV20-1 | NA | TGCAGTGCTAGTAGAGCGGGGGCCCGGGATACGCAGTATTTT | CSASRAGARDTQYF
TRBJ1-1 | NA | TRBV7-6 | few | TGTGCCAGCAGCTTAGATGATGGAGGAATCGTGAACACTGAAGCTTTCTTT | CASSLDDGGIVNTEAFF